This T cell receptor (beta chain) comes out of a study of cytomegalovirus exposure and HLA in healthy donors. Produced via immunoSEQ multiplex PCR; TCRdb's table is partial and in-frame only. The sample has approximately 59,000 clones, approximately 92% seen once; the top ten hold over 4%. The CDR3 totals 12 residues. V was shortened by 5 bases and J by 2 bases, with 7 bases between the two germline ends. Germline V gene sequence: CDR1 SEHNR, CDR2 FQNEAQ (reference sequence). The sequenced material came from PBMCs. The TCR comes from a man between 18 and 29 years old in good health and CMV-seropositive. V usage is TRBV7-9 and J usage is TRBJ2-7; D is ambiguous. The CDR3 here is CASSALTYEQYF. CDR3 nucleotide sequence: TGTGCCAGCAGCGCACTGACCTACGAGCAGTACTTC.